The source of this T cell receptor (beta chain) is a study of blood T cell repertoires in COVID-19. Whole-study context: There were acute and convalescent COVID-19 samples, and they came from the United States, Italy and Spain. Nucleic acid was either cDNA or gDNA, and it came from T cells, B-cell-depleted T cells, or PBMCs.

Original processing notes: Reference gene primer amplification yielded estimated nucleated cell counts. Some clones are missing from TCRdb's copy, which holds only in-frame ones; the method was immunoSEQ multiplex PCR. That table furnishes V, J and clone size, whereas the DNA furnished D and trimming. The repertoire holds about 26,000 clones, with more than 65% as singletons. The sequence derives from a human donor in a cohort sampled during active COVID-19. Specimen: peripheral blood.

Here the CDR3 DNA reads TGTGCCATCAGGGGGGCCCGCACAGATACGCAGTATTTT. It encodes CAIRGARTDTQYF. The chain is built from TRBV10-3 and TRBJ2-3, with D possibly TRBD1 on 6 matching bases. Germline values: CDR1 ENHRY, CDR2 SYGVKD. The CDR3 contains 13 residues. The germline V and J ends were trimmed by 6 bases and 1 base, with 8 bases remaining between them.